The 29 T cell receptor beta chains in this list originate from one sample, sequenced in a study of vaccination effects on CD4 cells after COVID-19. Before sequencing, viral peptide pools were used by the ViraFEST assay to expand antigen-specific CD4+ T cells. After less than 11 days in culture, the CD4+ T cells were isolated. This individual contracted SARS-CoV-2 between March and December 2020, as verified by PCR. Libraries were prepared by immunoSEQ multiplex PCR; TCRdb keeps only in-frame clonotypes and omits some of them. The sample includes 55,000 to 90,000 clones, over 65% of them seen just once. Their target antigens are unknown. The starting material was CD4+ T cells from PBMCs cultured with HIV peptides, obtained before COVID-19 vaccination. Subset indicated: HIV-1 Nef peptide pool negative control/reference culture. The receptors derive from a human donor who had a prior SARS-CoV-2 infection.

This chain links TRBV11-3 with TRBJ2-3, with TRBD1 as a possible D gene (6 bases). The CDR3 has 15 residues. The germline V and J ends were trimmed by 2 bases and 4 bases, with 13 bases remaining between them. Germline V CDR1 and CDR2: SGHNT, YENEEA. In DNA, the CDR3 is TGTGCCAGCAGCTTAATTGGGGGCAGCGCAGATACGCAGTATTTT. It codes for CASSLIGGSADTQYF.

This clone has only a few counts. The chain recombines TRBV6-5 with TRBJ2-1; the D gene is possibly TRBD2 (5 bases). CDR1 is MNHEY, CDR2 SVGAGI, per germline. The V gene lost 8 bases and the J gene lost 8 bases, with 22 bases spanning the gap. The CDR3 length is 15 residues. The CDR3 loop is CASWNREGPTDEQFF. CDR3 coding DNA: TGTGCCAGCTGGAACCGCGAGGGCCCGACGGATGAGCAGTTCTTC.

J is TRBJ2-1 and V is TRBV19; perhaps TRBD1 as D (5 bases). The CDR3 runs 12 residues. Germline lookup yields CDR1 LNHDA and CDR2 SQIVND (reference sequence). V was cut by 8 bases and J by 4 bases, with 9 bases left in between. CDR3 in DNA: TGTGCCAGTCTCGACAGATACAATGAGCAGTTCTTC. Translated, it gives CASLDRYNEQFF. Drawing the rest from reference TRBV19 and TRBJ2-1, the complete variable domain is DGGITQSPKYLFRKEGQNVTLSCEQNLNHDAMYWYRQDPGQGLRLIYYSQIVNDFQKGDIAEGYSVSREKKESFPLTVTSAQKNPTAFYLCASLDRYNEQFFGPGTRLTVL.

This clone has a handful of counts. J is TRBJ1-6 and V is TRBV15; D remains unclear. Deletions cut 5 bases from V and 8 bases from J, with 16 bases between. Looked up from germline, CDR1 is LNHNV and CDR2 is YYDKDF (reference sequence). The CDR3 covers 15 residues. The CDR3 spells CATSVDPNGDSPLHF. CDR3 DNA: TGTGCCACCAGCGTAGACCCCAACGGAGATTCACCCCTCCACTTT.

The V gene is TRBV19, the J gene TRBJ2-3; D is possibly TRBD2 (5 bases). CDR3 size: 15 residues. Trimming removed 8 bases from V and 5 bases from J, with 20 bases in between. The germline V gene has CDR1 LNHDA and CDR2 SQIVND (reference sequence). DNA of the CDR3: TGTGCCAGTGCTAGTCGGGAAGCAGTCGTAGATACGCAGTATTTT. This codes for CASASREAVVDTQYF.

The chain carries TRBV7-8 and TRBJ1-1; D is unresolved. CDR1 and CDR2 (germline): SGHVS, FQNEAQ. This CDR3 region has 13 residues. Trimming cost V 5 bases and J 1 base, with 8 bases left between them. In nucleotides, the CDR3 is TGTGCCAGCAGCCTGACCGCGAACACTGAAGCTTTCTTT. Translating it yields CASSLTANTEAFF.

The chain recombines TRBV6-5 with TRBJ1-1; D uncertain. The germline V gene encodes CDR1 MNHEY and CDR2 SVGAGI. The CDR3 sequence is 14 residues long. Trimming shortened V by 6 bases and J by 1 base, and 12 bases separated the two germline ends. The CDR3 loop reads CASSLHPGNTEAFF. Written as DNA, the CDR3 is TGTGCCAGCAGCTTACACCCCGGGAACACTGAAGCTTTCTTT.

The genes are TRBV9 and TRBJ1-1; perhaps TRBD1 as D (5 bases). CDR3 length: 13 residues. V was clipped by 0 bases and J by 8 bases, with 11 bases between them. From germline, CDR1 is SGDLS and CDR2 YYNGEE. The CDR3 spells CASSVGGSGEAFF. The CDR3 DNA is TGTGCCAGCAGCGTAGGGGGCTCGGGGGAAGCTTTCTTT.

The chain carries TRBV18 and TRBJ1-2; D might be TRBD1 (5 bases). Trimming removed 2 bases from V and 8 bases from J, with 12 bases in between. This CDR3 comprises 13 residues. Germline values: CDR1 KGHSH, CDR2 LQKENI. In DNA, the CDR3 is TGTGCCAGCTCACCATTGGGGGACTCAGGCTACACCTTC. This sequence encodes CASSPLGDSGYTF.

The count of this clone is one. CDR3 in DNA: TGTGCCAGCAGTGAAGCCCCCTTCCAGGGGCAGTACTTC. Its translation: CASSEAPFQGQYF. The rearrangement joins TRBV2 to TRBJ2-7; D perhaps matches TRBD1 (5 bases). With 0 bases removed from V and 9 bases from J, the gap between germline ends came to 12 bases. This CDR3 contains 13 residues. CDR1 is SNHLY, CDR2 FYNNEI, per germline.

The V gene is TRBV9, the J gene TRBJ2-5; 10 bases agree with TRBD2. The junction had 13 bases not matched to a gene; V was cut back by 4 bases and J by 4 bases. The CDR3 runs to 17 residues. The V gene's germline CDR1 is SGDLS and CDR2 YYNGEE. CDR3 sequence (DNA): TGTGCCAGCAGCTCCCCTGCTAGCGGGAGTCTAGGAGAGACCCAGTACTTC. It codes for CASSSPASGSLGETQYF. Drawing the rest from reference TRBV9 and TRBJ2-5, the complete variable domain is DSGVTQTPKHLITATGQRVTLRCSPRSGDLSVYWYQQSLDQGLQFLIQYYNGEERAKGNILERFSAQQFPDLHSELNLSSLELGDSALYFCASSSPASGSLGETQYFGPGTRLLVL.

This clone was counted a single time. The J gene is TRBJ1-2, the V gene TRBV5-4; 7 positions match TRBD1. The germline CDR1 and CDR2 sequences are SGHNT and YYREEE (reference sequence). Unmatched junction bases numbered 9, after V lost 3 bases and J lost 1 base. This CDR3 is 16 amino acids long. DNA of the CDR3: TGTGCCAGCAGCTCCCCGGGACAGAGTTATAACTATGGCTACACCTTC. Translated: CASSSPGQSYNYGYTF.

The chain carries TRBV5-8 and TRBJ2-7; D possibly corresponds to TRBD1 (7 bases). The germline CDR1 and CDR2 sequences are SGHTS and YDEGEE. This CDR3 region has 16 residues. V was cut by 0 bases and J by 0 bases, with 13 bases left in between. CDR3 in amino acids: CASSLGGRGDSYEQYF. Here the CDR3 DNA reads TGTGCCAGCAGCTTGGGCGGCAGGGGGGACTCCTACGAGCAGTACTTC.

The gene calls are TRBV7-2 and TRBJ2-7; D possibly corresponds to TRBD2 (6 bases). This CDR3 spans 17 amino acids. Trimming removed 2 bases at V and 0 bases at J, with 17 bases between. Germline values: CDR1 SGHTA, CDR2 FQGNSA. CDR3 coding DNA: TGTGCCAGCAGCTTATATGTGGCGGGGCTATACTCCTACGAGCAGTACTTC. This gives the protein CASSLYVAGLYSYEQYF.

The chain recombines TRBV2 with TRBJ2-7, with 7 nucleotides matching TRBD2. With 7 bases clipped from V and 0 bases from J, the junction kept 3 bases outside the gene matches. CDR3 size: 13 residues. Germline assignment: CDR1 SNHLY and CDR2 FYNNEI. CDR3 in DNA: TGTGCCAGCATTAGCGGGCTCTCCTACGAGCAGTACTTC. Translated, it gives CASISGLSYEQYF.

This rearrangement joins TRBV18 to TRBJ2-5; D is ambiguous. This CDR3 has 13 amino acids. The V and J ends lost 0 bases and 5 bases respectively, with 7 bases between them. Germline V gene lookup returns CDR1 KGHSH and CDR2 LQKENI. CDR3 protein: CASSPPRIETQYF. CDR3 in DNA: TGTGCCAGCTCACCACCGAGGATCGAGACCCAGTACTTC.

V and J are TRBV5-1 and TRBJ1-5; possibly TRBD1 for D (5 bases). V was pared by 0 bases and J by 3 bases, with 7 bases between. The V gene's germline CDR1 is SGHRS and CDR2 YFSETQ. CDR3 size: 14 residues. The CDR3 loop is CASSLGQNNQPQHF. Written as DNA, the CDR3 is TGCGCCAGCAGCTTGGGACAGAACAATCAGCCCCAGCATTTT.

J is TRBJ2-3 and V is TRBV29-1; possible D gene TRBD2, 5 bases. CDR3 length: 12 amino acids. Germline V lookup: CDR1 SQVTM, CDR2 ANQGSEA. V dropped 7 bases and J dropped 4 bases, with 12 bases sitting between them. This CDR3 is CSGVRASDTQYF. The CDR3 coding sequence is TGCAGCGGGGTGAGGGCCTCAGATACGCAGTATTTT.

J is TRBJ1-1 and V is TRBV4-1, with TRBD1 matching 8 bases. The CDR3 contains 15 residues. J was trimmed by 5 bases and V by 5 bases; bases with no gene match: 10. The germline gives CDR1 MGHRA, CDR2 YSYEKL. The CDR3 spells CASSSWTGRKTEAFF. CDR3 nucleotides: TGCGCCAGCAGCTCTTGGACAGGGAGAAAAACTGAAGCTTTCTTT.

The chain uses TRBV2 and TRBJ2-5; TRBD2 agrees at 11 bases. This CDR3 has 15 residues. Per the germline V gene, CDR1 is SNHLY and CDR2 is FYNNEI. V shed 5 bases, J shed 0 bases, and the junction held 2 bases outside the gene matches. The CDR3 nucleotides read TGTGCCAGCAGTCCGGGACTAGCGGACCAAGAGACCCAGTACTTC. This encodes CASSPGLADQETQYF.

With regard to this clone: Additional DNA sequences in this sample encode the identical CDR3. The CDR3 reads CAISEGQGHEQYF. The CDR3 bases are TGTGCCATCAGTGAGGGACAGGGTCACGAGCAGTACTTC. The chain is built from TRBV10-3 and TRBJ2-7; 8 bases align to TRBD1. V trimming: 2 bases; J trimming: 5 bases; junction bases outside the gene matches: 2. Germline V gene data show CDR1 as ENHRY and CDR2 as SYGVKD. The CDR3 sequence is 13 residues long.

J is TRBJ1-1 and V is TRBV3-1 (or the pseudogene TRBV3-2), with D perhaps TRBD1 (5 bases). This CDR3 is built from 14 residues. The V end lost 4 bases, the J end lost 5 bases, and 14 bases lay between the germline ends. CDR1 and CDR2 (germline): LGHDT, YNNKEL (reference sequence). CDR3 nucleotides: TGTGCCAGCAGCCCCCTTGCGGGGGGGACTGAAGCTTTCTTT. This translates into CASSPLAGGTEAFF.

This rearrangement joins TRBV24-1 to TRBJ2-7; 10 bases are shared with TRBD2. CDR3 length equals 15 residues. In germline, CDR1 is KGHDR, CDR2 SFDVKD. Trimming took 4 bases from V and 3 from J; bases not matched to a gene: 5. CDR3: CATSDGLAEVYEQYF. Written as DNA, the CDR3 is TGTGCCACCAGTGACGGACTAGCGGAGGTCTACGAGCAGTACTTC.

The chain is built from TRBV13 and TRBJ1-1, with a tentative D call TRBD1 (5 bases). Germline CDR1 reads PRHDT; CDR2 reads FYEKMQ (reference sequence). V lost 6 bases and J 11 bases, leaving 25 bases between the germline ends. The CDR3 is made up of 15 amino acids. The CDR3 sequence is CASRRAGTDVRGAFF. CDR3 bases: TGTGCCAGCAGACGGGCCGGGACCGACGTCCGGGGGGCTTTCTTT.

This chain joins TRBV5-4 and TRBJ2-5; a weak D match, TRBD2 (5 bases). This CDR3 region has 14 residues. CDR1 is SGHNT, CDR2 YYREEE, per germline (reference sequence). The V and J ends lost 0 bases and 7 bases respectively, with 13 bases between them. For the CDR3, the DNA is TGTGCCAGCAGCTTGGCAGACGGTGCGGGGACCCAGTACTTC. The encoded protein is CASSLADGAGTQYF.

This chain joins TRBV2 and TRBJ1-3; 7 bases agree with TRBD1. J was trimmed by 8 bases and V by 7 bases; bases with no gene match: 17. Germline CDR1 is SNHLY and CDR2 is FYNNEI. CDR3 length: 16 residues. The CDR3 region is CASNPYRGLDGDTIYF. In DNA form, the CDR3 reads TGTGCCAGCAACCCTTACAGGGGTCTCGACGGCGACACCATATATTTT.

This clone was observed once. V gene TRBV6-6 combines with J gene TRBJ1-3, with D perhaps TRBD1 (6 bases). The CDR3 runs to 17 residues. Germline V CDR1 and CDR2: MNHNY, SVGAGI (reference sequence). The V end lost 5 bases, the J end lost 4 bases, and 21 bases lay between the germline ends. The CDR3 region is CASSRNFQDSHGNTIYF. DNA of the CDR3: TGTGCCAGCAGTCGTAACTTTCAGGACAGTCACGGAAACACCATATATTTT.

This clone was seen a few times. The CDR3 DNA follows: TGTGCCAGCAGCCCTGGACGGCCCTCCTATAATTCACCCCTCCACTTT. As protein: CASSPGRPSYNSPLHF. V usage is TRBV7-2 and J usage is TRBJ1-6, with D unresolved. Trimming left V 5 bases short and J 0 bases short, with 11 bases between. CDR1 is SGHTA, CDR2 FQGNSA, per germline. The CDR3 totals 16 residues.

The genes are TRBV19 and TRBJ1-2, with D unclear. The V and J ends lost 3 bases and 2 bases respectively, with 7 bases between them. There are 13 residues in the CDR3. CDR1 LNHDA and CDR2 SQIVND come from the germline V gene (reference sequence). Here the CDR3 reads CASSMIQNYGYTF. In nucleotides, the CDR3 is TGTGCCAGTAGTATGATACAGAACTATGGCTACACCTTC. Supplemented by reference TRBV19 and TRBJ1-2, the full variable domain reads DGGITQSPKYLFRKEGQNVTLSCEQNLNHDAMYWYRQDPGQGLRLIYYSQIVNDFQKGDIAEGYSVSREKKESFPLTVTSAQKNPTAFYLCASSMIQNYGYTFGSGTRLTVV.